This T cell receptor beta chain derives from a study of identical twins. CDR3 length: 15 residues. Germline-derived CDR1 and CDR2 are SGHDT and YYEEEE. Trimming took 0 bases from V and 2 from J; bases not matched to a gene: 3. TCRdb re-derived calls from the 5' RACE reads in MiXCR, one entry per CDR3 protein. The sample includes about 700,000 distinct CDR3 sequences, over 8.5% seen only once; the top ten take roughly 0.97%. The same data also contributed to another study, on yellow fever vaccine responses in identical twins.

V gene TRBV5-6 combines with J gene TRBJ2-5, with 8 bases that match TRBD2. The sequence was obtained from a woman aged 18-30 years in good health. The sequencing input was PBMCs. Here the CDR3 reads CASSLVGTSQETQYF. The CDR3 region has the DNA TGTGCCAGCAGCTTGGTCGGGACTAGTCAAGAGACCCAGTACTTC.